These 27 T cell receptor beta chains were all obtained from the same sample, sequenced in a study of blood T cells in healthy people across ages. Then a second PCR, running roughly 7 to 11 cycles, was carried out with a sample-barcoded 5' primer and a J-beta primer mix. MiXCR, run by TCRdb on the 5' RACE reads, gives a single entry per CDR3 protein. The table has approximately 1,000,000 distinct CDR3 sequences, 40% to 45% seen once. The sequenced material came from blood. These receptor sequences come from an older woman in good health.

V gene TRBV12-3 or TRBV12-4 combines with J gene TRBJ2-1, with D maybe TRBD1 (6 bases). This CDR3 is 14 amino acids long. V was pared by 4 bases and J by 3 bases, with 10 bases between. The CDR3 DNA is TGTGCCAGCAGTTCCGGGACACTCTACAATGAGCAGTTCTTC. Translation gives CASSSGTLYNEQFF.

The chain recombines TRBV12-3 or TRBV12-4 with TRBJ2-1; 10 bases map to TRBD2. This CDR3 contains 16 residues. J was trimmed by 3 bases and V by 4 bases; bases with no gene match: 6. For the CDR3, the DNA is TGTGCCAGCAGTTCCCCACTAGCGGGGTTCTACAATGAGCAGTTCTTC. Amino acid sequence: CASSSPLAGFYNEQFF.

The chain has TRBV12-3 or TRBV12-4 and TRBJ2-3; 7 bases agree with TRBD2. The CDR3 extends over 14 amino acids. The J segment lost 4 bases and the V segment lost 3 bases, leaving 4 bases of the junction unmatched. CDR3: CASSFLRGSDTQYF. The CDR3 bases are TGTGCCAGCAGTTTCTTGCGGGGGTCAGATACGCAGTATTTT.

This clonotype was observed a handful of times. This chain links TRBV20-1 with TRBJ2-7; the match to TRBD2 covers 11 bases. This CDR3 contains 15 residues. In germline, CDR1 is DFQATT, CDR2 SNEGSKA (reference sequence). V shed 0 bases and J 5 bases; nucleotides not matched to a gene: 6. The CDR3 region has the DNA TGCAGTGCTAGAGATCCCCTAGCGGGAGGCGACGAGCAGTACTTC. Encoded protein: CSARDPLAGGDEQYF.

In this sample, this clonotype turned up a few times. V gene TRBV28 combines with J gene TRBJ2-1, with TRBD2 identical over 8 bases. There are 16 residues in the CDR3. Losses at the gene ends were 5 bases for V and 6 bases for J; bases not matched to a gene: 12. Germline lookup yields CDR1 MDHEN and CDR2 SYDVKM. As DNA, the CDR3 is TGTGCCAGCAGTCCCCGGGAGGGACGGGCTTTCAATGAGCAGTTCTTC. Its protein product is CASSPREGRAFNEQFF.

This chain connects TRBV5-1 to TRBJ2-5; no clear D gene. The CDR3 spans 13 residues. CDR1 SGHRS and CDR2 YFSETQ come from the germline V gene. V was pared by 5 bases and J by 9 bases, with 17 bases between. The CDR3: CASRRPASKAQYF. For the CDR3, the DNA is TGCGCCAGCAGACGCCCCGCTTCGAAGGCCCAGTACTTC.

There are a few counts of this clonotype. The rearrangement joins TRBV12-3 or TRBV12-4 to TRBJ2-1; 12 bases line up with TRBD1. This CDR3 spans 17 amino acids. The V gene end was trimmed by 5 bases and the J gene end by 8 bases; junction bases not matched to a gene: 13. This chain's CDR3 is CASSHTSGTGGFYEQFF. CDR3 sequence (DNA): TGTGCCAGCAGTCATACCTCCGGGACAGGGGGCTTTTATGAGCAGTTCTTC.

This clonotype was counted at least ten times. The chain is built from TRBV5-1 and TRBJ2-5; D call uncertain. V was cut by 0 bases and J by 2 bases, with 8 bases left in between. The CDR3 runs 14 residues. Germline lookup yields CDR1 SGHRS and CDR2 YFSETQ. The CDR3 spells CASSLGMPQETQYF. In DNA, the CDR3 is TGCGCCAGCAGCTTGGGAATGCCGCAAGAGACCCAGTACTTC. Full variable domain (rest looked up from reference TRBV5-1 and TRBJ2-5): KAGVTQTPRYLIKTRGQQVTLSCSPISGHRSVSWYQQTPGQGLQFLFEYFSETQRNKGNFPGRFSGRQFSNSRSEMNVSTLELGDSALYLCASSLGMPQETQYFGPGTRLLVL.

This clonotype has more than one count but fewer than ten. This rearrangement joins TRBV20-1 to TRBJ2-7; D ambiguous. V shed 1 base and J shed 2 bases, with 9 bases lying between them. The germline gives CDR1 DFQATT, CDR2 SNEGSKA (reference sequence). The CDR3 runs 13 residues. The CDR3 DNA reads as TGCAGTGCTAGAGTAGCCCAGACCTACGAGCAGTACTTC. This translates into CSARVAQTYEQYF.

This chain links TRBV12-3 or TRBV12-4 with TRBJ2-1; D not certain. Trimming took off 2 bases at V and 12 bases at J, with 8 bases between the two ends. The CDR3 is 11 residues long. CDR3 in DNA: TGTGCCAGCAGTTTAACAAGTGTGCAGTTCTTC. Translating it yields CASSLTSVQFF.

CDR3 amino acids: CSAQTDGPLGETQYF. In DNA form, the CDR3 reads TGCAGTGCCCAGACAGACGGCCCCCTGGGAGAGACCCAGTACTTC. The rearrangement links TRBV20-1 to TRBJ2-5; possible D gene TRBD1, 5 bases. There are 15 residues in the CDR3. The ends were cut back, 6 bases at V and 4 bases at J, with 21 bases in the middle. The germline CDR1 and CDR2 sequences are DFQATT and SNEGSKA (reference sequence).

This CDR3 is CASSESGQGVIEQYF. DNA for the CDR3: TGCGCCAGCAGTGAGTCGGGACAGGGGGTAATTGAGCAGTACTTC. The rearrangement joins TRBV10-1 to TRBJ2-7; 11 bases are shared with TRBD1. From germline, CDR1 is WNHNN and CDR2 SYGVQD (reference sequence). CDR3 length: 15 residues. V shed 0 bases, J shed 7 bases, and the junction held 5 bases outside the gene matches.

Comments on this clonotype: This may be a read error: a much more frequent sequence differs by one nucleotide. The chain employs TRBV4-2 and TRBJ2-7, with no clear D. The CDR3 runs to 17 residues. V was pared by 4 bases and J by 1 base, with 20 bases between. The germline V gene has CDR1 LGHNA and CDR2 YNFKEQ. CDR3 nucleotide sequence: TGTGCCAGCAGCCGGAGTGAAGCCGGACGGCGATCCTACGAGCAGTACTTC. Translating gives CASSRSEAGRRSYEQYF.

This chain connects TRBV20-1 to TRBJ2-3; TRBD2 is a possible D gene (6 bases). V was shortened by 4 bases and J by 8 bases, with 16 bases between the two germline ends. CDR3 length equals 13 residues. Germline-derived CDR1 and CDR2 are DFQATT and SNEGSKA (reference sequence). The DNA for the CDR3 is TGCAGTGCTAAAGGGACTCTCCTACTTACGCAGTATTTT. This sequence encodes CSAKGTLLLTQYF.

This clonotype was picked up a small number of times. The chain couples TRBV20-1 to TRBJ1-1, with D possibly being TRBD1 (6 bases). Trimming took 3 bases from V and 4 from J, leaving 18 bases between them. The CDR3 has 15 amino acids. Germline V gene lookup returns CDR1 DFQATT and CDR2 SNEGSKA (reference sequence). The CDR3 spells CSARGGHGGGTEAFF. The CDR3 nucleotides are TGCAGTGCTAGGGGGGGACACGGGGGCGGCACTGAAGCTTTCTTT.

The gene calls are TRBV10-3 and TRBJ2-3; D is perhaps TRBD2 (5 bases). CDR3 length: 13 amino acids. Per germline, CDR1 ENHRY and CDR2 SYGVKD. Trimming stripped 8 bases from V and 6 bases from J, with 15 bases between. CDR3 DNA: TGTGCCATCCAGGCGGCGGGTGGTGATACGCAGTATTTT. Translated, it gives CAIQAAGGDTQYF.

This clonotype appeared a few times. This chain links TRBV20-1 with TRBJ2-3, with 11 bases fitting TRBD1. CDR3 length: 15 amino acids. The trim removed 4 bases at V and 7 bases at J, leaving 10 bases unmatched. The germline V gene encodes CDR1 DFQATT and CDR2 SNEGSKA (reference sequence). In nucleotides, the CDR3 is TGCAGTGCTACCGGGAAGGGACAGGGGGTATATACGCAGTATTTT. Amino acid sequence: CSATGKGQGVYTQYF.

As concerns this clonotype: The germline gene is not matched at one end of the junction; a read error may be the cause. The rearrangement links TRBV5-1 to TRBJ2-5; D may be TRBD1 (5 bases). Germline CDR1 and CDR2: SGHRS and YFSETQ. This CDR3 is 13 amino acids long. The chain's CDR3 is CTSSLRQQETQYF. The DNA for the CDR3 is TGCACCAGCAGCCTCAGACAGCAAGAGACCCAGTACTTC.

Points on this clonotype: An end of the junction differs from the germline gene, which may be a read error. The chain has TRBV2 and TRBJ1-5, with 8 bases identical to TRBD1. Germline V gives CDR1 SNHLY, CDR2 FYNNEI. The CDR3 loop spans 14 amino acids. CDR3 in amino acids: CASRLDRADQLQHF. The CDR3 bases are TGTGCCAGCAGATTGGACAGGGCCGATCAGCTCCAGCATTTT.

The V gene is TRBV11-2, the J gene TRBJ2-3; 13 bases line up with TRBD2. Germline CDR1 SGHAT, CDR2 FQNNGV. With 4 bases clipped from V and 9 bases from J, the junction kept 10 bases outside the gene matches. This CDR3 has 16 amino acids. The CDR3, as DNA: TGTGCCAGCAGCTCAGGACTAGCGGGAGTGAGCGGGACGCAGTATTTT. Its translation: CASSSGLAGVSGTQYF.

This clonotype has more than one count but fewer than ten. The V call is TRBV24-1, the J call TRBJ2-1; D is ambiguous. Germline assignment: CDR1 KGHDR and CDR2 SFDVKD. Trimming stripped 5 bases from V and 8 bases from J, with 9 bases between. There are 12 residues in the CDR3. Here the CDR3 reads CATSGVTDEQFF. The CDR3 DNA sequence: TGTGCCACCAGTGGAGTCACCGATGAGCAGTTCTTC.

The chain links TRBV29-1 to TRBJ1-1; perhaps TRBD1 as D (5 bases). Per germline, CDR1 SQVTM and CDR2 ANQGSEA. V was cut by 6 bases and J by 0 bases, with 14 bases left in between. The CDR3 totals 14 residues. In DNA, the CDR3 is TGCAGCGTCGTCCCCGGGGGGGTGAACACTGAAGCTTTCTTT. Translating gives CSVVPGGVNTEAFF. Combining the CDR3 with reference TRBV29-1 and TRBJ1-1 gives the whole variable domain SAVISQKPSRDICQRGTSLTIQCQVDSQVTMMFWYRQQPGQSLTLIATANQGSEATYESGFVIDKFPISRPNLTFSTLTVSNMSPEDSSIYLCSVVPGGVNTEAFFGQGTRLTVV.

This clonotype has more than one count but fewer than ten. The chain joins TRBV24-1 to TRBJ2-1, with a tentative D call TRBD1 (6 bases). Germline loops: CDR1 KGHDR, CDR2 SFDVKD. The CDR3 consists of 16 residues. Trimming took off 4 bases at V and 2 bases at J, with 14 bases between the two ends. The CDR3 sequence: CATSDSVTGPYNEQFF. CDR3 nucleotides: TGTGCCACCAGTGACTCCGTAACAGGGCCCTACAATGAGCAGTTCTTC.

The chain uses TRBV5-6 and TRBJ2-1, with TRBD2 matching over 9 bases. With the DNA end fitting TRBJ2-7 better, the J assignment may be wrong. This CDR3 has 15 amino acids. Germline CDR1 is SGHDT and CDR2 is YYEEEE. CDR3 region: CASSLRTSAYNEQYF. DNA of the CDR3: TGTGCCAGCAGCTTGAGGACTAGCGCCTACAATGAGCAGTACTTC.

Many counts were recorded for this clonotype. This rearrangement joins TRBV4-2 to TRBJ2-1; 9 bases line up with TRBD2. Germline V CDR1 and CDR2: LGHNA, YNFKEQ. V gave up 0 bases and J gave up 9 bases; unmatched junction bases: 6. The CDR3 runs 15 residues. This CDR3 reads CASSQDVAGAGEQFF. For the CDR3, the DNA is TGTGCCAGCAGCCAAGATGTAGCGGGAGCTGGTGAGCAGTTCTTC.

This clonotype was picked up a small number of times. The chain is built from TRBV20-1 and TRBJ1-1; D gene unclear. The germline V gene has CDR1 DFQATT and CDR2 SNEGSKA (reference sequence). V lost 0 bases, J lost 11 bases, and 10 bases lay in between. The CDR3 is made up of 11 amino acids. Here the CDR3 reads CSARDPPRAFF. Written as DNA, the CDR3 is TGCAGTGCTAGAGATCCTCCAAGGGCTTTCTTT.

At least ten counts were recorded for this clonotype. This rearrangement joins TRBV11-2 to TRBJ2-5, with TRBD2 identical over 8 bases. V trimming: 1 base; J trimming: 5 bases; junction bases outside the gene matches: 15. This CDR3 is built from 18 residues. Germline CDR1 and CDR2: SGHAT and FQNNGV. The CDR3 region is CASSLASGSLGDRETQYF. CDR3 sequence (DNA): TGTGCCAGCAGCTTAGCCAGCGGGAGTCTCGGCGACAGGGAGACCCAGTACTTC.